Listed below are T cell receptor beta chains from one sample, sequenced in a study of blood T cell repertoires in COVID-19. Clones were sequenced by immunoSEQ multiplex PCR, and TCRdb holds only the in-frame ones, with some missing. The sample consists of about 42,000 clones, around 76% of them appearing once. The sequenced sample consisted of peripheral blood. Receptors originate from a man between 65 and 79 years old with active or convalescent COVID-19. The CDR3 runs from the conserved cysteine through the conserved F or W. A D gene is named only where the DNA matches it firmly. Clone size is given for some rows only: seen once, a few or many times, or a class if the clone is expanded.

j_call: TRBJ1-5
d_call: .
v_call: TRBV29-1
clone_size: .
cdr3_nt: TGCAGCGTTGATGGGCAACTAGTTAATCAGCCCCAGCATTTT
cdr3_aa: CSVDGQLVNQPQHF

j_call: TRBJ2-3
d_call: .
v_call: TRBV30
clone_size: .
cdr3_nt: TGTGCCTGGAGTTCTAGTCCAGGAGGTGCAGATACGCAGTATTTT
cdr3_aa: CAWSSSPGGADTQYF

j_call: TRBJ2-1
d_call: .
v_call: TRBV9
clone_size: .
cdr3_nt: TGTGCCAGCAGCGTTCGGGGGTCGCCTAACGGGTACAATGAGCAGTTCTTC
cdr3_aa: CASSVRGSPNGYNEQFF

j_call: TRBJ1-1
d_call: .
v_call: TRBV6-6
clone_size: .
cdr3_nt: TGTGCCAGCAGACTCCCTACAGGGAGGAACACTGAAGCTTTCTTT
cdr3_aa: CASRLPTGRNTEAFF

j_call: TRBJ2-1
d_call: TRBD2
v_call: TRBV9
clone_size: .
cdr3_nt: TGTGCCAGCAGCCTGGGGACTACCCTACAAGAGCAGTTCTTC
cdr3_aa: CASSLGTTLQEQFF

j_call: TRBJ1-1
d_call: TRBD1
v_call: TRBV19
clone_size: .
cdr3_nt: TGTGCCAGTAGGAAGGGGGCCCACATGAACACTGAAGCTTTCTTT
cdr3_aa: CASRKGAHMNTEAFF

j_call: TRBJ2-7
d_call: TRBD1
v_call: TRBV5-1
clone_size: once
cdr3_nt: TGCGCCAGCAGCACCTGGCAGGGGGCGAATCACGAGCAGTACTTC
cdr3_aa: CASSTWQGANHEQYF

j_call: TRBJ1-2
d_call: .
v_call: TRBV7-9
clone_size: .
cdr3_nt: TGTGCCAGCAGCTTAGCCGGGGGTAACTATGGCTACACCTTC
cdr3_aa: CASSLAGGNYGYTF

j_call: TRBJ1-1
d_call: .
v_call: TRBV4-1
clone_size: .
cdr3_nt: TGCGCCAGCAGCCTGGGGACAAGGAACACTGAAGCTTTCTTT
cdr3_aa: CASSLGTRNTEAFF

j_call: TRBJ1-2
d_call: .
v_call: TRBV7-2
clone_size: .
cdr3_nt: TGTGCCAGCAGCTTGGCCCAGGGCTTGAATAGCTACACCTTC
cdr3_aa: CASSLAQGLNSYTF

j_call: TRBJ1-6
d_call: TRBD1
v_call: TRBV27
clone_size: few
cdr3_nt: TGTGCCAGCAGCGGACAGGGTGATTCACCCCTCCACTTT
cdr3_aa: CASSGQGDSPLHF

j_call: TRBJ2-5
d_call: TRBD2
v_call: TRBV30
clone_size: .
cdr3_nt: TGTGCCTGGGGGACTAGCGGGTTCCAAGAGACCCAGTACTTC
cdr3_aa: CAWGTSGFQETQYF

j_call: TRBJ2-3
d_call: .
v_call: TRBV7-3
clone_size: .
cdr3_nt: TGTGCCAGCAGCCGCAGTGTCACGGAGACGCAGTATTTT
cdr3_aa: CASSRSVTETQYF

j_call: TRBJ1-5
d_call: .
v_call: TRBV7-8
clone_size: .
cdr3_nt: TGTGCCAGCAATCTTAACGCGAATCAGCCCCAGCATTTT
cdr3_aa: CASNLNANQPQHF

j_call: TRBJ2-5
d_call: TRBD2
v_call: TRBV11-2
clone_size: once
cdr3_nt: TGTGCCAGCAGCTTAGGGACTAGCGGAGAGACCCAGTACTTC
cdr3_aa: CASSLGTSGETQYF

j_call: TRBJ1-3
d_call: TRBD1
v_call: TRBV7-9
clone_size: .
cdr3_nt: TGTGCCAGCAGCTCCTCCCGGGACAGGTTCCTTCAAAACCGATTT
cdr3_aa: CASSSSRDRFLQNRF

j_call: TRBJ1-4
d_call: .
v_call: TRBV5-4
clone_size: .
cdr3_nt: TGTGCCAGCAGCTTACAACCTGGTAATGAAAAACTGTTTTTT
cdr3_aa: CASSLQPGNEKLFF

j_call: TRBJ1-5
d_call: TRBD1
v_call: TRBV6-5
clone_size: .
cdr3_nt: TGTGCCAGCAGTCCCGGACAGGGGGCCTCCCAGCATTTT
cdr3_aa: CASSPGQGASQHF

j_call: TRBJ1-3
d_call: .
v_call: TRBV7-9
clone_size: .
cdr3_nt: TGTGCCGCGGACCGGGGGGCTGGAAACACCATATATTTT
cdr3_aa: CAADRGAGNTIYF

j_call: TRBJ1-4
d_call: TRBD1
v_call: TRBV7-9
clone_size: .
cdr3_nt: TGTGCCAGCAGCGAATCAGGGGGCAGGGAAAAACTGTTTTTT
cdr3_aa: CASSESGGREKLFF

j_call: TRBJ1-2
d_call: TRBD1
v_call: TRBV24-1
clone_size: .
cdr3_nt: TGTGCCACCAGTGAGGGCGGACAGGGTGTTGGCTACACCTTC
cdr3_aa: CATSEGGQGVGYTF

j_call: TRBJ2-7
d_call: .
v_call: TRBV19
clone_size: .
cdr3_nt: TGTGCCAGTAGTCGGTCTCTCTCCTACGAGCAGTACTTC
cdr3_aa: CASSRSLSYEQYF

j_call: TRBJ1-4
d_call: TRBD1
v_call: TRBV5-4
clone_size: .
cdr3_nt: TGTGCCAGCAGCCAACCGAAGGGACAGGGAAATGAAAAACTGTTTTTT
cdr3_aa: CASSQPKGQGNEKLFF

j_call: TRBJ2-7
d_call: TRBD1
v_call: TRBV5-1
clone_size: .
cdr3_nt: TGCGCCAGCAGCTTCCAAGGACAGGGATTCGAGCAGTACTTC
cdr3_aa: CASSFQGQGFEQYF

j_call: TRBJ2-2
d_call: .
v_call: TRBV3-1/TRBV3-2
clone_size: .
cdr3_nt: TGTGCCAGCAGCCAAGAGGGCCGGGGTCGGTACACCGGGGAGCTGTTTTTT
cdr3_aa: CASSQEGRGRYTGELFF

j_call: TRBJ2-5
d_call: .
v_call: TRBV20-1
clone_size: .
cdr3_nt: TGCAGTGCTAGTCAGACCTCACGGGGGACCCAGTACTTC
cdr3_aa: CSASQTSRGTQYF

j_call: TRBJ2-1
d_call: TRBD1
v_call: TRBV11-2
clone_size: .
cdr3_nt: TGTGCCAGCGGGACGACCGGGACAGGGTTCAATGAGCAGTTCTTC
cdr3_aa: CASGTTGTGFNEQFF

j_call: TRBJ1-3
d_call: .
v_call: TRBV4-1
clone_size: few
cdr3_nt: TGCGCCAGCAGCCAAGTCCTCTCTGGAAACACCATATATTTT
cdr3_aa: CASSQVLSGNTIYF

j_call: TRBJ1-1
d_call: .
v_call: TRBV5-1
clone_size: few
cdr3_nt: TGCGCCAGCAGCTTGGGGTCCGGGGTATATGGTTTGTGGGCTTTCTTT
cdr3_aa: CASSLGSGVYGLWAFF

j_call: TRBJ1-4
d_call: .
v_call: TRBV12-5
clone_size: .
cdr3_nt: TGTGCTAGTGGTTTGGGAAATGGAGGGAATGAAAAACTGTTTTTT
cdr3_aa: CASGLGNGGNEKLFF

j_call: TRBJ2-3
d_call: TRBD1
v_call: TRBV5-4
clone_size: .
cdr3_nt: TGTGCCAGCAGCTTAGGGGACAGACCCACAGATACGCAGTATTTT
cdr3_aa: CASSLGDRPTDTQYF

j_call: TRBJ1-1
d_call: .
v_call: TRBV6-5
clone_size: .
cdr3_nt: TGTGCCAGCAGAAAACAGTCCGGGGGCACTGAAGCTTTCTTT
cdr3_aa: CASRKQSGGTEAFF

j_call: TRBJ2-1
d_call: .
v_call: TRBV12-2
clone_size: .
cdr3_nt: TGTGCAAGTCGCTTATACCCTTCTACCGGGACTAGCAACAGCATCCTCTACAATGAGCAGTTCTTC
cdr3_aa: CASRLYPSTGTSNSILYNEQFF

j_call: TRBJ1-1
d_call: .
v_call: TRBV6-1
clone_size: .
cdr3_nt: TGTGCCAGCAGTGAGGATCAAACGGGTTGGGCTTTCTTT
cdr3_aa: CASSEDQTGWAFF

j_call: TRBJ1-1
d_call: .
v_call: TRBV6-5
clone_size: .
cdr3_nt: TGTGCCAGCAGCCCGATGGGCGGGGGCACTGAAGCTTTCTTT
cdr3_aa: CASSPMGGGTEAFF

j_call: TRBJ1-1
d_call: TRBD1
v_call: TRBV11-2
clone_size: .
cdr3_nt: TGTGCCAGCAGCTCGGACAGGGGTATTTCAAGTTTGGCTTTCTTT
cdr3_aa: CASSSDRGISSLAFF

j_call: TRBJ1-3
d_call: TRBD1
v_call: TRBV6-8
clone_size: once
cdr3_nt: TGTGCCAGTACAGGGGGCGGAAACACCATATATTTT
cdr3_aa: CASTGGGNTIYF

j_call: TRBJ2-7
d_call: .
v_call: TRBV29-1
clone_size: .
cdr3_nt: TGCAGCGTTGAGGATGGCAGGGGTGGGCACGAGCAGTACTTC
cdr3_aa: CSVEDGRGGHEQYF

j_call: TRBJ1-6
d_call: .
v_call: TRBV12-3/TRBV12-4
clone_size: .
cdr3_nt: TGTGCCAGCAGTTTTGGGCCCAGCTCACCCCTCCACTTT
cdr3_aa: CASSFGPSSPLHF

j_call: TRBJ1-3
d_call: .
v_call: TRBV30
clone_size: .
cdr3_nt: TGTGCACGGGGTGTTTCTGGAAACACCATATATTTT
cdr3_aa: CARGVSGNTIYF

j_call: TRBJ1-2
d_call: .
v_call: TRBV7-9
clone_size: few
cdr3_nt: TGTGCCAGCAGCCCAGGACAGTTTGGGGGAACCTATGGCTACACCTTC
cdr3_aa: CASSPGQFGGTYGYTF

j_call: TRBJ2-7
d_call: .
v_call: TRBV6-5
clone_size: .
cdr3_nt: TGTGCCAGCAGTTCCAATTCCAGGGGAGTCTACGAGCAGTACTTC
cdr3_aa: CASSSNSRGVYEQYF